A single sample gave rise to the 5 T cell receptor beta chains below, sequenced in a study of shared clonotypes between healthy human individuals. Repertoires were generated with immunoSEQ multiplex PCR, while TCRdb's copy carries only in-frame clones and drops some. The data show some 2.1 million clones, around 95% seen once. Sequencing was carried out using naive CD4+ T cells sorted from blood. Subset here: CD45RA+ positively selected. All receptors derive from a man aged 18 to 29 in good health.

Here the CDR3 DNA reads TGTGCCAGCTCACCAGAGGGACTAGCGGGAGTTCAGTACTTC. Translating it yields CASSPEGLAGVQYF. V gene TRBV18 combines with J gene TRBJ2-7; 14 nucleotides match TRBD2. This CDR3 spans 14 amino acids. Germline V gives CDR1 KGHSH, CDR2 LQKENI. With V trimmed by 2 bases and J by 10 bases, 4 bases remained unmatched.

The chain joins TRBV4-1 to TRBJ2-7, with 11 nucleotides matching TRBD2. The CDR3 runs to 19 residues. CDR1 and CDR2 (germline): MGHRA, YSYEKL. J gave up 0 bases and V 1 base, and 11 bases lay outside the gene matches. CDR3 residues: CASSQVKGTSGEPSYEQYF. CDR3 nucleotide sequence: TGCGCCAGCAGCCAAGTGAAAGGGACTAGCGGAGAACCCTCCTACGAGCAGTACTTC.

The J gene is TRBJ1-1, the V gene TRBV11-2, with a tentative D call TRBD1 (5 bases). The CDR3 runs to 15 residues. Germline V lookup: CDR1 SGHAT, CDR2 FQNNGV. V dropped 4 bases and J dropped 0 bases, with 12 bases sitting between them. The CDR3 here is CASSSQQALNTEAFF. DNA of the CDR3: TGTGCCAGCAGCTCCCAACAGGCCCTGAACACTGAAGCTTTCTTT. Full variable domain (outside the CDR3, taken from reference TRBV11-2 and TRBJ1-1): EAGVAQSPRYKIIEKRQSVAFWCNPISGHATLYWYQQILGQGPKLLIQFQNNGVVDDSQLPKDRFSAERLKGVDSTLKIQPAKLEDSAVYLCASSSQQALNTEAFFGQGTRLTVV.

V is TRBV27 and J is TRBJ1-5; a weak D match, TRBD1 (6 bases). The CDR3 loop spans 15 amino acids. From germline, CDR1 is MNHEY and CDR2 SMNVEV (reference sequence). Trimming cost V 3 bases and J 4 bases, with 13 bases left between them. The CDR3 sequence: CASSFRGPGNQPQHF. The CDR3, as DNA: TGTGCCAGCAGTTTTCGGGGGCCGGGAAATCAGCCCCAGCATTTT.

This clone was seen a few times. V usage is TRBV19 and J usage is TRBJ1-1; no definite D call. V lost 8 bases and J lost 1, with 20 bases in between. The CDR3 is 16 amino acids. Germline lookup yields CDR1 LNHDA and CDR2 SQIVND (reference sequence). The CDR3 bases are TGTGCCAGTGGATTACCCCGGGAGGGCAAGAACACTGAAGCTTTCTTT. This gives the protein CASGLPREGKNTEAFF.